This is a list of T cell receptor beta chains from one sample in a study of blood T cells in healthy people across ages. MiXCR was run by TCRdb on the 5' RACE reads, yielding one entry per CDR3 protein. This sample carries approximately 1,700,000 distinct CDR3 sequences, roughly 43% of them seen once, and the ten largest clones take under 30%. Sequencing was performed on blood. These receptors all stem from a human donor in good health. Each CDR3 is given with its conserved first and last residue.

v_call cdr3_aa
TRBV27 CASSLGATGVETQYF
TRBV7-9 CASSWRTGRWGNTIYF
TRBV5-1 CASSRFTGGVRTEAFF
TRBV7-2 CASSWTSGGDTQYF
TRBV29-1 CSVRDGNQPQHF
TRBV6-5 CASSYGPRAFF
TRBV12-3/TRBV12-4 CASSFVTEQYF
TRBV7-6 CASSLGPPGQGYGYTF
TRBV29-1 CSVVLAGNQPQHF
TRBV15 CATSRPGQSKYEQYF
TRBV6-4 CASKGRNNTEAFF
TRBV2 CASSEPRVRYEQYF
TRBV11-2 CASSLGSSTDNEQFF
TRBV29-1 CSVALTGSNVLTF
TRBV10-3 CAISEQTVLNYGYTF
TRBV20-1 CSAPDRVKDGYTF
TRBV28 CASSLTHAYEQYF
TRBV7-9 CASSRVRWGDRVHEQYF
TRBV11-3 CASSLDGPGPSTDTQYF
TRBV20-1 CSASRDSGYYEQYF
TRBV6-6 CASCDRASNQPQHF
TRBV12-3/TRBV12-4 CASSYRTGQYF
TRBV6-2/TRBV6-3 CASSYSPETQYF
TRBV15 CATSRVRLTGTGFGYTF
TRBV4-3 CASSQDIRGYGYTF
TRBV2 CASSEALGGVEQYF
TRBV6-5 CASSYSRTRYNEQFF
TRBV7-9 CAGSPGQGTFYEQFF
TRBV20-1 CSATGLATSTDTQYF
TRBV4-1 CASSQGTGTGYNSPLHF
TRBV12-3/TRBV12-4 CASSLRGDNQPQHF